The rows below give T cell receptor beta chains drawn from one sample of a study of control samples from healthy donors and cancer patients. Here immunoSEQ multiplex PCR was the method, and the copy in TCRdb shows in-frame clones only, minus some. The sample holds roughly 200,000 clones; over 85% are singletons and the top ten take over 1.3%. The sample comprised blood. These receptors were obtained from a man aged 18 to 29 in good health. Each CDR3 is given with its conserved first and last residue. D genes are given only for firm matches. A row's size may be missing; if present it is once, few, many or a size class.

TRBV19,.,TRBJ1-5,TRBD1,CASSIDSGGLGQPQHF,TGTGCCAGTAGTATAGATTCAGGGGGCCTCGGTCAGCCCCAGCATTTT
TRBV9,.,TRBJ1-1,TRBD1,CASSPGQGWHFF,TGTGCCAGCAGTCCGGGACAGGGGTGGCATTTCTTT
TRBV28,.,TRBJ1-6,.,CASSLILSYNSPLHF,TGTGCCAGCAGTTTAATTCTCTCCTATAATTCACCCCTCCACTTT
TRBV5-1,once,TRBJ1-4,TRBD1,CASSVMQGAANEKLFF,TGCGCCAGCAGCGTAATGCAGGGGGCCGCTAATGAAAAACTGTTTTTT
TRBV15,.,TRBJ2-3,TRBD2,CATSRGLATDTQYF,TGTGCCACCAGCAGAGGACTAGCAACAGATACGCAGTATTTT
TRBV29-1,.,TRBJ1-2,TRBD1,CSVGSGTGVSYGYTF,TGCAGCGTCGGATCCGGGACAGGCGTATCTTATGGCTACACCTTC
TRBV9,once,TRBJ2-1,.,CASSGGGRGNEQFF,TGTGCCAGCAGCGGTGGGGGGCGCGGCAATGAGCAGTTCTTC
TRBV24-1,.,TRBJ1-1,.,CATMRGGDTEAFF,TGTGCCACAATGCGGGGAGGGGACACTGAAGCTTTCTTT
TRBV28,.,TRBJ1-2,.,CASSLGDYGYTF,TGTGCCAGCAGTTTAGGAGACTATGGCTACACCTTC
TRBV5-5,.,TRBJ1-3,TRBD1,CASSRLTGDGNTIYF,TGTGCCAGCAGTCGCCTGACAGGGGATGGAAACACCATATATTTT
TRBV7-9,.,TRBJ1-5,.,CASSSTDSNQPQHF,TGTGCCAGCAGTTCCACCGACAGCAATCAGCCCCAGCATTTT
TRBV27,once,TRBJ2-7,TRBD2,CASSLNGLAAYEQYF,TGTGCCAGCAGTTTAAACGGACTAGCGGCCTACGAGCAGTACTTC
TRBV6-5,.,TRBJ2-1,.,CASGISGNEQFF,TGTGCCAGCGGTATCTCAGGGAATGAGCAGTTCTTC
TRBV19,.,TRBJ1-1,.,CASSFRNSNTEAFF,TGTGCCAGTAGTTTCAGGAATTCGAACACTGAAGCTTTCTTT
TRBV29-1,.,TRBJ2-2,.,CSVEGRGGELFF,TGCAGCGTTGAGGGGCGCGGCGGGGAGCTGTTTTTT
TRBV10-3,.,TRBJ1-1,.,CAIRAQQGKANTEAFF,TGTGCCATCAGAGCCCAACAGGGAAAAGCGAACACTGAAGCTTTCTTT
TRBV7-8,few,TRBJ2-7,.,CASSLAWGLNSYEQYF,TGTGCCAGCAGCTTAGCGTGGGGACTTAACTCCTACGAGCAGTACTTC
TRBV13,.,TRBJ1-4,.,CASSSTRDGWSEGKLFF,TGTGCCAGCAGCTCTACCCGGGACGGCTGGTCGGAGGGGAAACTGTTTTTT
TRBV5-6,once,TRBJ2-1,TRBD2,CASSLAVSGGYEQFF,TGTGCCAGCAGCTTGGCCGTGTCGGGGGGATATGAGCAGTTCTTC
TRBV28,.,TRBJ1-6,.,CASREYNSPLHF,TGTGCCAGCCGGGAATATAATTCACCCCTCCACTTT
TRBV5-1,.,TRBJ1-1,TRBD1,CASSPGTGHSTEAFF,TGCGCCAGCAGCCCCGGGACAGGGCATTCCACTGAAGCTTTCTTT
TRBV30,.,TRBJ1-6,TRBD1,CAWDRGNNSPLHF,TGTGCCTGGGACAGGGGAAATAATTCACCCCTCCACTTT
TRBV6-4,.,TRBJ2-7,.,CASSNRGIKSYEQYF,TGTGCCAGCAGTAACCGGGGAATCAAATCTTACGAGCAGTACTTC
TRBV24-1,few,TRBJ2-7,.,CATPSAYEQYF,TGTGCCACCCCCTCAGCCTACGAGCAGTACTTC
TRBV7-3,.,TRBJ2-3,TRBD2,CASSSGLAGGITDTQYF,TGTGCCAGCAGCAGTGGACTAGCGGGGGGGATCACAGATACGCAGTATTTT
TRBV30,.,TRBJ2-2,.,CAWSVQRAGELFF,TGTGCCTGGAGTGTACAAAGGGCCGGGGAGCTGTTTTTT
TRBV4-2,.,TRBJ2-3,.,CASSQGGRTDTQYF,TGTGCCAGCAGCCAAGGGGGCCGCACAGATACGCAGTATTTT
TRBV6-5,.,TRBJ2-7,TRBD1,CASNPRRGQGNEQYF,TGTGCCAGCAATCCACGCCGGGGACAGGGGAACGAGCAGTACTTC
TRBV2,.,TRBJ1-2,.,CASSEAKGTNYGYTF,TGTGCCAGCAGTGAAGCTAAAGGGACTAACTATGGCTACACCTTC
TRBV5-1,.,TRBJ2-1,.,CASSLPSNEQFF,TGCGCCAGCAGCTTACCATCAAACGAGCAGTTCTTC
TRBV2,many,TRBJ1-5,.,CASQQGGTGQPQHF,TGTGCCAGCCAACAGGGAGGAACGGGTCAGCCCCAGCATTTT
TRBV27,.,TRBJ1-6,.,CASSSGTSSYNSPLHF,TGTGCCAGCAGTTCCGGGACGAGCTCCTATAATTCACCCCTCCACTTT
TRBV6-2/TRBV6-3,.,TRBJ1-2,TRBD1,CASSYPATGLEGYTF,TGTGCCAGCAGTTACCCTGCGACAGGGCTCGAAGGCTACACCTTC
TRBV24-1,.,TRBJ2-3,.,CATSDDRRTDTQYF,TGTGCCACCAGTGACGATAGAAGGACAGATACGCAGTATTTT
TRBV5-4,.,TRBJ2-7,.,CASSSRDLRPYEQYF,TGTGCCAGCAGCTCCCGGGACCTTAGGCCCTACGAGCAGTACTTC
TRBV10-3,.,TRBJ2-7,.,CAIRDSLNSYEQYF,TGTGCCATCAGGGACAGCTTAAACTCCTACGAGCAGTACTTC
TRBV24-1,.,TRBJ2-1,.,CATSGKGSGSYNEQFF,TGTGCCACCAGCGGTAAAGGGTCGGGCTCCTACAATGAGCAGTTCTTC
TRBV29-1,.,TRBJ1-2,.,CSVRFNGANYGYTF,TGCAGCGTTCGTTTTAACGGTGCTAACTATGGCTACACCTTC
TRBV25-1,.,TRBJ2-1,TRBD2,CASSEGFGRGDEQFF,TGTGCCAGCAGTGAAGGGTTTGGGCGGGGGGATGAGCAGTTCTTC
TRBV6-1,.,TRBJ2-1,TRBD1,CASSEDRGNNEQFF,TGTGCCAGCAGTGAAGACAGGGGAAACAATGAGCAGTTCTTC
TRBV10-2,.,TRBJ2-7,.,CASSEGRNYEQYF,TGCGCCAGCAGTGAAGGCCGGAACTACGAGCAGTACTTC
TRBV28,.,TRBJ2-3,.,CASSFSRGSSTDTQYF,TGTGCCAGCAGTTTTTCTCGAGGTTCTAGCACAGATACGCAGTATTTT
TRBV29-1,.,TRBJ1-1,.,CSVLRNTEAFF,TGCAGCGTTCTCCGAAACACTGAAGCTTTCTTT
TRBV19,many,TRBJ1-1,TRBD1,CASSTGTEEAFF,TGTGCCAGTAGTACCGGGACAGAAGAAGCTTTCTTT
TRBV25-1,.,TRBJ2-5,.,CASSEYPGSETQYF,TGTGCCAGCAGTGAATATCCAGGGTCGGAGACCCAGTACTTC
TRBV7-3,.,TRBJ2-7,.,CASSLTYGPYEQYF,TGTGCCAGCAGCTTAACTTACGGCCCCTACGAGCAGTACTTC
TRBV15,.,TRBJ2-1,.,CATSRDKQTYNEQFF,TGTGCCACCAGCAGAGATAAGCAGACCTACAATGAGCAGTTCTTC
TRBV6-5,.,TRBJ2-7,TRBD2,CASSLERGVPYEQYF,TGTGCCAGCAGTCTCGAGCGGGGGGTTCCCTACGAGCAGTACTTC
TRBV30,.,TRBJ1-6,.,CAWSVGGSQNSPLHF,TGTGCCTGGAGTGTAGGCGGGAGTCAAAATTCACCCCTCCACTTT
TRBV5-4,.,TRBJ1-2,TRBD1,CASSPGQGARTNYGYTF,TGTGCCAGCAGCCCGGGACAGGGGGCGCGAACTAACTATGGCTACACCTTC
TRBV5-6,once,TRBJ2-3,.,CASSFYRVTPPDTQYF,TGTGCCAGCAGCTTCTACAGGGTAACCCCTCCAGATACGCAGTATTTT
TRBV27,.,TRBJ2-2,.,CASSWGGHNTGELFF,TGTGCCAGCAGTTGGGGGGGACACAACACCGGGGAGCTGTTTTTT